This T cell receptor beta chain stems from a study of blood T cell repertoires in COVID-19. Whole-study context: COVID-19 samples from acute and convalescent phases originated in the United States, Italy and Spain. PBMCs, B-cell-depleted T cells, or T cells were the source of the cDNA or gDNA that made up the material.

Original handling: The authors estimated nucleated cell counts from reference gene primer amplification. This table comes from immunoSEQ multiplex PCR, and its TCRdb copy is limited to in-frame clones, with some not included. V and J calls and clone size come straight from that table; D and trimming were deduced from the DNA. The data show more than 250,000 clones, about 83% seen once. The V segment lost 0 bases and the J segment 8 bases; nucleotides outside the gene matches: 6. Germline CDR1 is LGHNA and CDR2 is YNFKEQ. CDR3 length: 14 amino acids. The chain is built from TRBV4-2 and TRBJ1-2; 7 bases match TRBD1. Specimen: peripheral blood. This clonotype was sampled from a woman aged 45 to 65 with acute or convalescent COVID-19. The CDR3: CASSQDGQAKGYTF. Here the CDR3 DNA reads TGTGCCAGCAGCCAAGATGGACAGGCGAAAGGCTACACCTTC.